This TCR beta chain was observed in a study of shared clonotypes between healthy human individuals. Study outcomes and limitations: Around 5% of naive CD4 clonotypes were common to four donors.

Using immunoSEQ multiplex PCR, the repertoire was profiled, and TCRdb retains in-frame clones only, with some absent. This table holds some 1,100,000 clones, around 82% found once. This clone was counted only a few times. Its cognate antigen is unknown. CDR1 is LGHNA, CDR2 YSLEER, per germline. The CDR3 is 15 residues long. Trimming removed 4 bases at V and 9 bases at J, with 19 bases between. Caucasian adults living in Nashville, Tennessee, provided all samples. CD4+ cells were split into CD45RA+ naive and CD45RA-negative memory subsets. V usage is TRBV4-3 and J usage is TRBJ2-1; D may correspond to TRBD1 or TRBD2 (5 bases each). Sequenced sample: memory CD4+ T cells from PBMCs. The subset is: CD45RA-negative fraction. This sequence was found in a man aged 18 to 35 in good health. Some clones in this sample may be carry-over from other donors' samples. The DNA of the CDR3 is TGCGCCAGCAGCCGAGAGGGGATCTTAACCAGTGAGCAGTTCTTC. This sequence encodes CASSREGILTSEQFF.